The T cell receptor (beta chain) under discussion was sequenced for a study of blood T cell repertoires in COVID-19. During active infection, Seattle patients enrolled and were then monitored through disease. Only in-frame clones appear in the TCRdb table, and some are missing; sequencing was by immunoSEQ multiplex PCR. The sample lists around 260,000 clones, around 90% seen once, with about 2.5% in the top ten. Losses at the gene ends were 8 bases for V and 8 bases for J; bases not matched to a gene: 8. Germline V lookup: CDR1 SGHRS, CDR2 YFSETQ. CDR3 length equals 13 residues. This TCR was recovered from a person aged 18 to 30 with COVID-19, enrolled during active disease. The rearrangement joins TRBV5-1 to TRBJ1-4; 8 bases are a match to TRBD1. The sequencing input was peripheral blood. The CDR3 DNA sequence: TGCGCCAGTTCAGGACAGGGAGGAGAAAAACTGTTTTTT. It is translated as CASSGQGGEKLFF.